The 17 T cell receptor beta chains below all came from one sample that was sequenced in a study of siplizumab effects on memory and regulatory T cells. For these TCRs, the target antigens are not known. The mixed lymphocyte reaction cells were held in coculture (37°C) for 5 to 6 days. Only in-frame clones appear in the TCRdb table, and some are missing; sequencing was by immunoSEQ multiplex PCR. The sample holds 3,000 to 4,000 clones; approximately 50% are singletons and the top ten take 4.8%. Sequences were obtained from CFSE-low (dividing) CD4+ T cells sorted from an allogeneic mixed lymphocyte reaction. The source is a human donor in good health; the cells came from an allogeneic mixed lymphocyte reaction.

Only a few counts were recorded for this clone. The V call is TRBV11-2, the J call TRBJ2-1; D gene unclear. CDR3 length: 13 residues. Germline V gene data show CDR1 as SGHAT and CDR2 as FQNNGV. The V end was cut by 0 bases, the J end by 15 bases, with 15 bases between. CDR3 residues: CASSLDLTETLFF. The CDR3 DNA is TGTGCCAGCAGCTTAGATCTGACGGAGACTCTGTTCTTC.

The CDR3 spells CASSLQGRTEAFF. CDR3 nucleotides: TGTGCCAGCAGCCTCCAAGGGCGGACTGAAGCTTTCTTT. V gene TRBV7-2 combines with J gene TRBJ1-1; D is ambiguous. Trimming removed 5 bases from V and 5 bases from J, with 12 bases in between. CDR1 is SGHTA, CDR2 FQGNSA, per germline. The CDR3 runs to 13 residues. The whole variable domain, filled in from reference TRBV7-2 and TRBJ1-1, reads GAGVSQSPSNKVTEKGKDVELRCDPISGHTALYWYRQSLGQGLEFLIYFQGNSAPDKSGLPSDRFSAERTGGSVSTLTIQRTQQEDSAVYLCASSLQGRTEAFFGQGTRLTVV.

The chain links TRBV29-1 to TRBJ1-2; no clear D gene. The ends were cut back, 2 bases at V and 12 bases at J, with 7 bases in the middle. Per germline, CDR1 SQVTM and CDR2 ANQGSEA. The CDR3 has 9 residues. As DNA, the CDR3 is TGCAGCGTTGAAATGGGTAACACCTTC. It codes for CSVEMGNTF.

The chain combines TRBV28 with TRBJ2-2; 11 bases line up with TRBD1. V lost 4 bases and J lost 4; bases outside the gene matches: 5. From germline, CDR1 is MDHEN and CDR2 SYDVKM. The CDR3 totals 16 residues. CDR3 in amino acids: CASSSPGQGVTGELFF. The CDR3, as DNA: TGTGCCAGCAGTTCGCCGGGACAGGGGGTCACCGGGGAGCTGTTTTTT.

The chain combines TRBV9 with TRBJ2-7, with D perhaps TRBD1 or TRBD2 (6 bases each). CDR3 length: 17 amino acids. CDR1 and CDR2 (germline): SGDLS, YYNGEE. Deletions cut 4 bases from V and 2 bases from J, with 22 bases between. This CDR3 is CASSSGRGGPFTYEQYF. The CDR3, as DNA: TGTGCCAGCAGCTCGGGGAGAGGGGGGCCTTTTACCTACGAGCAGTACTTC.

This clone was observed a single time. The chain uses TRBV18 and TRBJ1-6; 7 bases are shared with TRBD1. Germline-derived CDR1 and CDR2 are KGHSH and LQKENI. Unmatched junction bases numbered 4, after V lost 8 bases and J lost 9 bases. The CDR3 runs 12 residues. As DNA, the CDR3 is TGTGCCAGCACGCCAGGGGGTTCACCCCTCCACTTT. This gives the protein CASTPGGSPLHF. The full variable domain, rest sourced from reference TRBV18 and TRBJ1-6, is NAGVMQNPRHLVRRRGQEARLRCSPMKGHSHVYWYRQLPEEGLKFMVYLQKENIIDESGMPKERFSAEFPKEGPSILRIQQVVRGDSAAYFCASTPGGSPLHFGNGTRLTVT.

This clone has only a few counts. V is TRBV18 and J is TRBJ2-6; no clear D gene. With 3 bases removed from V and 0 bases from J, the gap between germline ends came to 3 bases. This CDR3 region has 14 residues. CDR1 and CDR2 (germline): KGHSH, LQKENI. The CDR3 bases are TGTGCCAGCTCACCCTTCTCTGGGGCCAACGTCCTGACTTTC. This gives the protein CASSPFSGANVLTF.

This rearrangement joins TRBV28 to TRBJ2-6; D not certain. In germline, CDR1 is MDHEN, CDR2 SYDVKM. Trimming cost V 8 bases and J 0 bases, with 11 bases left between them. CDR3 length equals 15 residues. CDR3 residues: CASSQAPSGANVLTF. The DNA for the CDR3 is TGTGCCAGCTCCCAGGCCCCCTCTGGGGCCAACGTCCTGACTTTC.

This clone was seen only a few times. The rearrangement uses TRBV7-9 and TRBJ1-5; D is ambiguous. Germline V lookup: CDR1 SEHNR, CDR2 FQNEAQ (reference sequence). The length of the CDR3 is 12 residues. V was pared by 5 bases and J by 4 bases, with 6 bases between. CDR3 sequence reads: CASSPVNQPQHF. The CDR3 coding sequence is TGTGCCAGCAGCCCCGTTAATCAGCCCCAGCATTTT.

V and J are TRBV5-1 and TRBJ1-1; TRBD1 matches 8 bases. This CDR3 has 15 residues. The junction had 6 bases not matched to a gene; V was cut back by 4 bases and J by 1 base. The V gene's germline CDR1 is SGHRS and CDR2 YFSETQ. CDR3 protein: CASSASTGGNTEAFF. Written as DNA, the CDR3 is TGCGCCAGCAGCGCATCTACAGGGGGGAACACTGAAGCTTTCTTT.

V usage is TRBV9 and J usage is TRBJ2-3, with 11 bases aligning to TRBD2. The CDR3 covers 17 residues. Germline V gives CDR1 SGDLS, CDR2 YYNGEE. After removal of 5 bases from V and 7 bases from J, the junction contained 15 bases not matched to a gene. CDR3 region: CASSFGASGGQGNTQYF. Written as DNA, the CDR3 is TGTGCCAGCAGTTTCGGGGCTAGCGGGGGGCAAGGGAATACGCAGTATTTT. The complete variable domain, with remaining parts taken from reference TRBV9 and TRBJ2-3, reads DSGVTQTPKHLITATGQRVTLRCSPRSGDLSVYWYQQSLDQGLQFLIQYYNGEERAKGNILERFSAQQFPDLHSELNLSSLELGDSALYFCASSFGASGGQGNTQYFGPGTRLTVL.

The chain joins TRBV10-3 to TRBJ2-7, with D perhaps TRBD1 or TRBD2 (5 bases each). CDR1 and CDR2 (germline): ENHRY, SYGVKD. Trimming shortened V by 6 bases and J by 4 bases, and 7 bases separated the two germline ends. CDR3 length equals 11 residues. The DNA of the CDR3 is TGTGCCATCAGAGAGGGGTACGAGCAGTACTTC. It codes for CAIREGYEQYF.

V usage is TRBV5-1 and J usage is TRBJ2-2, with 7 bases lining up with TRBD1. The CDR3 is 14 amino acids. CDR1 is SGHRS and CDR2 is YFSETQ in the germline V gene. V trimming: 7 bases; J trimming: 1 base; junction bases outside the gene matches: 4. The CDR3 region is CASSRTGNTGELFF. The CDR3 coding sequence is TGCGCCAGCTCCAGGACAGGGAACACCGGGGAGCTGTTTTTT. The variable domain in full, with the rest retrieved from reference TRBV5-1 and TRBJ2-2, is KAGVTQTPRYLIKTRGQQVTLSCSPISGHRSVSWYQQTPGQGLQFLFEYFSETQRNKGNFPGRFSGRQFSNSRSEMNVSTLELGDSALYLCASSRTGNTGELFFGEGSRLTVL.

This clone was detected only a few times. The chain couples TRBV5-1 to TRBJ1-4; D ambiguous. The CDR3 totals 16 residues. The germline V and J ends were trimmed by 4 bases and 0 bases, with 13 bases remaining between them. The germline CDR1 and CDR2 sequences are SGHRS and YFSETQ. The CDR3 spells CASSPGVGTTNEKLFF. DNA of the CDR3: TGCGCCAGCAGCCCGGGTGTGGGGACAACTAATGAAAAACTGTTTTTT. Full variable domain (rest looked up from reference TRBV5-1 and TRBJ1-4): KAGVTQTPRYLIKTRGQQVTLSCSPISGHRSVSWYQQTPGQGLQFLFEYFSETQRNKGNFPGRFSGRQFSNSRSEMNVSTLELGDSALYLCASSPGVGTTNEKLFFGSGTQLSVL.

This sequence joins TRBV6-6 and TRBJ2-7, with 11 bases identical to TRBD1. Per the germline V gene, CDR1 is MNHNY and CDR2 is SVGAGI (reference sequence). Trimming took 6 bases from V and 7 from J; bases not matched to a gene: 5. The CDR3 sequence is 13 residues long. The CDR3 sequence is CASRGTGGGEQYF. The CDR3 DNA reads TGTGCCAGCAGGGGGACAGGGGGTGGGGAGCAGTACTTC.

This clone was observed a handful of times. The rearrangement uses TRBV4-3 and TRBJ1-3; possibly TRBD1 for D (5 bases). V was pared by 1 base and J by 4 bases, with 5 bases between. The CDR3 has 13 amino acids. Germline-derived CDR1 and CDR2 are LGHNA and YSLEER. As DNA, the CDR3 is TGCGCCAGCAGCCAAGGGACAGGAAACACCATATATTTT. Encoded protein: CASSQGTGNTIYF.

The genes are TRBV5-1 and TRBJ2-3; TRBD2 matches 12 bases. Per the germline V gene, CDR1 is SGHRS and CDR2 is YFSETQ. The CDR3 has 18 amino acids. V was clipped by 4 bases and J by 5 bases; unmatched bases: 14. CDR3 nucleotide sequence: TGCGCCAGCAGCGGCCGCCCTCTAGCGGGGGGGCTTGGAGATACGCAGTATTTT. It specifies CASSGRPLAGGLGDTQYF.